The entry below describes one T cell receptor beta chain. Its antigen specificity is not known. Qualities for individual bases were not recorded, and no much larger clone is one base off. There are 15 amino acids in the CDR3, from cysteine to phenylalanine inclusive. The only DNA kept is the CDR3, 45 bases in frame from the first base. The germline V gene encodes CDR1 KGHSH and CDR2 LQKENI. Trimming costs V 1 base and J 0 bases, and their ends lie 7 bases apart. The library was produced with 5' RACE. Instrument used: NextSeq 500. Unique molecular identifiers were attached to individual cDNA molecules in the TCR library protocol so that sequencing error and PCR bias could be corrected. Both TCR alpha and beta chains were sequenced, and tight co-correlation was observed between alpha and beta sequence abundances in each sample. Regarding the original processing steps: V gene, J gene and CDR3 annotation of TCR sequences was performed with Decombinator V4. Expanded TCRs were defined as changing significantly between any two time points under a Poisson model with p below 0.0001. TCR abundances were normalised to the total number of TCRs sequenced per sample and expressed as counts per million. TRAV1-2 paired with TRAJ12, TRAJ20 or TRAJ33 defined MAIT TCRs, while TRAV10 paired with TRAJ18 defined iNKT TCRs. VDJdb, accessed 1 November 2021, was searched for CMV, EBV and SARS-CoV-2 annotated TCRs, excluding TCRs annotated for multiple antigens. TCRdb reprocessing: public reads trimmed at Q25 with fastp, clones called with MiXCR, in-frame beta chains kept. When rows share a CDR3 protein, they turn into one entry using the most common DNA and genes. These V and J calls derive from TCRdb rather than the authors' analysis. This sample holds under 140,000 distinct CDR3 sequences; around 13% were observed only once. Approximately 3.8% of the sample is held by the ten biggest clonotypes.

This was a case-control study nested in a cohort of healthcare workers in London, UK, who had nasopharyngeal swab PCR tests and blood samples taken every week. Healthcare workers were recruited between 23 and 31 March 2020, during the week of the UK lockdown, and were followed weekly for up to roughly 16 weeks. The data belong to a study of early T cells in non-severe SARS-CoV-2 infection (dated by TCRdb to the early 2020s). Study-level background: TCR sequencing used bulk RNA from unsorted whole blood, so alpha and beta chains could not be paired. Study-wide findings and limitations: VDJdb matching was skewed toward anti-spike CD8 responses and likely underestimated virus-specific expansions, missing private and CD4 specificities.

This sequence uses TRBV18 and TRBJ1-5; the D gene cannot be resolved reliably. The material sequenced was whole blood, taken at baseline. The receptor was derived from an adult who was a healthcare worker with PCR-confirmed SARS-CoV-2 infection or an uninfected control (not recorded which). The DNA sequence is TGTGCCAGCTCACCACAACAAAATAGCAATCAGCCCCAGCATTTT. Its protein product is CASSPQQNSNQPQHF.